This T cell receptor (beta chain) was retrieved from a study of early T cells in non-severe SARS-CoV-2 infection. As part of library construction, unique molecular identifiers were attached to individual cDNA molecules. TCRdb redid the calling of the 5' RACE reads with MiXCR, one entry per CDR3 protein. Among 75,000 to 100,000 distinct CDR3 sequences listed, 13% to 15% were seen once. Trimming left V 6 bases short and J 3 bases short, with 5 bases between. The CDR3 has 12 amino acids. This TCR was recovered from an adult who was a healthcare worker with PCR-confirmed SARS-CoV-2 infection or an uninfected control (not recorded which). The chain recombines TRBV23-1 with TRBJ1-4; D gene uncertain. TRBV23-1 is an ORF for which the function is uncertain. The sample was whole blood. CDR3 region: CASRDPNEKLFF. CDR3 in DNA: TGCGCCAGCAGGGACCCTAATGAAAAACTGTTTTTT.